This TCR beta chain stems from a study of blood T cell repertoires in COVID-19. Study background: Spain, Italy and the United States supplied samples that represented acute and convalescent COVID-19.

Libraries were prepared by immunoSEQ multiplex PCR; TCRdb keeps only in-frame clonotypes and omits some of them. The data contain around 110,000 clones, around four fifths of them singletons. From germline, CDR1 is DFQATT and CDR2 SNEGSKA (reference sequence). The CDR3 totals 11 residues. Unmatched junction bases numbered 5, after V lost 6 bases and J lost 6 bases. The TCR sequence derives from a man aged 30 to 39 with acute or convalescent COVID-19. The specimen was peripheral blood. V and J are TRBV20-1 and TRBJ2-7; 7 nucleotides match TRBD1. CDR3 DNA sequence: TGCAGTGCCTCCACAGGGGCCGAGCAGTACTTC. Translation gives CSASTGAEQYF.